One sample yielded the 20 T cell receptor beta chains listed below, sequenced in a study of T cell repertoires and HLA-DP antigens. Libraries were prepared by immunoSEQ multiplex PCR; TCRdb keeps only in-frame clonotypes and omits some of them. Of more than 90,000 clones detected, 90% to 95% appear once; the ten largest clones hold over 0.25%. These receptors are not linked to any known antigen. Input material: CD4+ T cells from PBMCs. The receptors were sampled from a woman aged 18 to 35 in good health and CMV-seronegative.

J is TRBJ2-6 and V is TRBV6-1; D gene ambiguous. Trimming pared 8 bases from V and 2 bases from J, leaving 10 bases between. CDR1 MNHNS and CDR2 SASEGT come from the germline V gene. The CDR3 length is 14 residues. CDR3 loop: CASGGGTGANVLTF. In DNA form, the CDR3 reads TGTGCCAGCGGTGGCGGAACTGGGGCCAACGTCCTGACTTTC.

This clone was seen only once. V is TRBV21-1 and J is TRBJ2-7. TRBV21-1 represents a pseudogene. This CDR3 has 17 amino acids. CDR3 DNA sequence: TGTGCCAGCAGCTCCCATGGTGGGGGAGCCTCGGCCTACGAGCAGTACTTC. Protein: CASSSHGGGASAYEQYF.

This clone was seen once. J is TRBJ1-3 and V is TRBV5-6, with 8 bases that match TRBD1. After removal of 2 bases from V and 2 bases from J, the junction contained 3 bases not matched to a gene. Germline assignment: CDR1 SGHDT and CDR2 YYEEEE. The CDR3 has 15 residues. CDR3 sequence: CASSFTGGTGNTIYF. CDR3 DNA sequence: TGTGCCAGCAGCTTTACAGGGGGAACTGGAAACACCATATATTTT.

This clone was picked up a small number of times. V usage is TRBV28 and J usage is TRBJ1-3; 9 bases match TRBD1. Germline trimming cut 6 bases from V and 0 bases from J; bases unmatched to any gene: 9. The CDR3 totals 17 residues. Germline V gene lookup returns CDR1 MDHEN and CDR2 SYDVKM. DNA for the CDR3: TGTGCCAGCAGAGGAGGGACAGGGCAAGCCTCTGGAAACACCATATATTTT. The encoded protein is CASRGGTGQASGNTIYF.

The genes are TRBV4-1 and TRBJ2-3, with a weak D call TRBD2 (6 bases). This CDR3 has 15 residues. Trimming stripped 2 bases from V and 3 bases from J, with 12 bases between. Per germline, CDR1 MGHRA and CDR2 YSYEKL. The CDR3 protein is CASSQQTGVTDTQYF. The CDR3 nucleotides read TGCGCCAGCAGCCAACAGACGGGGGTGACAGATACGCAGTATTTT.

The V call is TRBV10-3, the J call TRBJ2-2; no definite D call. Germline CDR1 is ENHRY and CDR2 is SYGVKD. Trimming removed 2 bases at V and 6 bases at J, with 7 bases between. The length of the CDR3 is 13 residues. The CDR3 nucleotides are TGTGCCATCAGTGAGCAGGAGCCCGGGGAGCTGTTTTTT. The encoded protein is CAISEQEPGELFF.

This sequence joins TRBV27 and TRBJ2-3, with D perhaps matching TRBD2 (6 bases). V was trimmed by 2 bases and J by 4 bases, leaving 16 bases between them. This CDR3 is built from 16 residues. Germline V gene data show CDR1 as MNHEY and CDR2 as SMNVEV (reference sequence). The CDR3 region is CASSLGRGLRADTQYF. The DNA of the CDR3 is TGTGCCAGCAGTTTAGGCCGGGGACTTAGGGCAGATACGCAGTATTTT.

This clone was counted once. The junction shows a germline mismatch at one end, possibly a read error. The CDR3 DNA follows: TGTGCCCGGAGTGATTCGGCTAGCGGGAATGGGGCCAACGTCCTGACTTTC. Amino acids: CARSDSASGNGANVLTF. This chain connects TRBV30 to TRBJ2-6, with TRBD2 matching 9 bases. This CDR3 has 17 residues. Germline V gene data show CDR1 as GTSNPN and CDR2 as SVGIG (reference sequence).

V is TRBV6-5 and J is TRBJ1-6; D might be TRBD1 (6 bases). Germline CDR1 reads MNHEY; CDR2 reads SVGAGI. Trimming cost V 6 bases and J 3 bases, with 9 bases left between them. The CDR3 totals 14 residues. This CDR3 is CASSRTVYNSPLHF. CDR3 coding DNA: TGTGCCAGCAGCCGGACAGTCTATAATTCACCCCTCCACTTT.

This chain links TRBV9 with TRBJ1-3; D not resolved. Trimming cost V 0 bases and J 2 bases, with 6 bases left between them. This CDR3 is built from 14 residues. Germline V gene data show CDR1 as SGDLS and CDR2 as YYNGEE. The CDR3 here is CASSVDPAGNTIYF. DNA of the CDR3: TGTGCCAGCAGCGTAGACCCGGCTGGAAACACCATATATTTT.

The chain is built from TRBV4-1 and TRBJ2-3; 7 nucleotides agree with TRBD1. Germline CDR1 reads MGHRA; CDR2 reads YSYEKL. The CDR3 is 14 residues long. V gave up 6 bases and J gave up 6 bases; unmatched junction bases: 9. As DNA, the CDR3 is TGCGCCAGCAGTAAAAATGACAGGGTGGATACGCAGTATTTT. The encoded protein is CASSKNDRVDTQYF.

DNA of the CDR3: TGCGCCAGCAGCCAAGAACGGGGCAACTATGGCTACACCTTC. It encodes CASSQERGNYGYTF. The chain couples TRBV4-3 to TRBJ1-2; TRBD1 is a possible D gene (5 bases). Trimming removed 0 bases at V and 2 bases at J, with 7 bases between. Germline values: CDR1 LGHNA, CDR2 YSLEER. The CDR3 is 14 amino acids.

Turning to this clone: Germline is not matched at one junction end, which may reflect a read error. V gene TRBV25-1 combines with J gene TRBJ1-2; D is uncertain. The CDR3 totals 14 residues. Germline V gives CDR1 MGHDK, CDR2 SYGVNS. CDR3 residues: CASSECCQNPWQPF. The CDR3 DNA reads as TGTGCCAGCAGTGAATGCTGTCAGAACCCTTGGCAACCCTTC.

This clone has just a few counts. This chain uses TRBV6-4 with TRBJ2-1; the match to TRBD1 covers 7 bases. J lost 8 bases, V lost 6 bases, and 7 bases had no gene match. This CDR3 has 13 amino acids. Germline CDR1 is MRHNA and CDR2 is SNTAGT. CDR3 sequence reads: CASSFDRDHEQFF. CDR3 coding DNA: TGTGCCAGCAGCTTCGACAGGGACCATGAGCAGTTCTTC.

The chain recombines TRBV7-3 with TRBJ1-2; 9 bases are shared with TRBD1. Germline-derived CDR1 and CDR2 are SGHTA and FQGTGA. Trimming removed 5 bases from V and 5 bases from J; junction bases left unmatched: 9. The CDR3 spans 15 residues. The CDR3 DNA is TGTGCCAGCAGCCCCGGGACAGGGTTAGGATATGGCTACACCTTC. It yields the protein CASSPGTGLGYGYTF.

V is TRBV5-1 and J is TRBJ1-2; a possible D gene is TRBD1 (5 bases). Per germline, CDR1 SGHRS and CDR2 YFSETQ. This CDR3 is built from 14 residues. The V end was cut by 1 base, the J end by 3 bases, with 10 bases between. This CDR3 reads CASSLRREDYGYTF. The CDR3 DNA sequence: TGCGCCAGCAGCTTGCGCAGGGAGGACTATGGCTACACCTTC.

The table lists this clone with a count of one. In DNA form, the CDR3 reads TGTGCCAGCAGTGAAACCCGAGCGGGAGGAGGAGAGACCCAGTACTTC. It yields the protein CASSETRAGGGETQYF. The genes are TRBV2 and TRBJ2-5, with TRBD2 identical over 9 bases. The CDR3 contains 16 residues. After removal of 2 bases from V and 4 bases from J, the junction contained 8 bases not matched to a gene. Looked up from germline, CDR1 is SNHLY and CDR2 is FYNNEI. The full variable domain, in which reference TRBV2 and TRBJ2-5 provide the parts outside the CDR3, is EPEVTQTPSHQVTQMGQEVILRCVPISNHLYFYWYRQILGQKVEFLVSFYNNEISEKSEIFDDQFSVERPDGSNFTLKIRSTKLEDSAMYFCASSETRAGGGETQYFGPGTRLLVL.

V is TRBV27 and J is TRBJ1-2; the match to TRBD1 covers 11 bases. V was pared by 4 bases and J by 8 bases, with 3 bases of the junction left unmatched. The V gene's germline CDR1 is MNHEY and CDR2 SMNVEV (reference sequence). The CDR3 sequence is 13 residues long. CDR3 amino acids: CASSWGQGGGYTF. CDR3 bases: TGTGCCAGCAGTTGGGGACAGGGGGGAGGCTACACCTTC.

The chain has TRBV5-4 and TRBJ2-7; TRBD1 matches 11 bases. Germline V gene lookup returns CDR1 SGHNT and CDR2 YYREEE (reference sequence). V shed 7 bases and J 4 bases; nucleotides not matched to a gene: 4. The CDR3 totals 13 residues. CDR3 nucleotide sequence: TGTGCCAGCGGGACAGGGGGTAGGTACGAGCAGTACTTC. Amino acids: CASGTGGRYEQYF.

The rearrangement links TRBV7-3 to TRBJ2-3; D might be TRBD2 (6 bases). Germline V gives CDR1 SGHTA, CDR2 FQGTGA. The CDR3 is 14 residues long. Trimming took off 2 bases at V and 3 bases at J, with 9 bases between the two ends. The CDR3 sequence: CASSLAGGTDTQYF. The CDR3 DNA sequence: TGTGCCAGCAGCTTAGCTGGGGGGACAGATACGCAGTATTTT.